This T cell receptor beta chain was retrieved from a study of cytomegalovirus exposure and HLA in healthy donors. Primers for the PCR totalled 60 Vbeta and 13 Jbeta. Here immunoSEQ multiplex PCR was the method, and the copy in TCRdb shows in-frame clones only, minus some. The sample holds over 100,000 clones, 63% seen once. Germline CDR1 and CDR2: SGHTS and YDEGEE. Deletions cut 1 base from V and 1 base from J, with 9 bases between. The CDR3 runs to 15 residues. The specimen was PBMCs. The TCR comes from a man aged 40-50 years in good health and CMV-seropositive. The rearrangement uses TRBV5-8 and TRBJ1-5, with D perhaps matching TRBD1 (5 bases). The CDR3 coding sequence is TGTGCCAGCAGCTTGAAGGGGTACAGCAATCAGCCCCAGCATTTT. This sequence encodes CASSLKGYSNQPQHF. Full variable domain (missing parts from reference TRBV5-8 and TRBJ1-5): EAGVTQSPTHLIKTRGQQATLRCSPISGHTSVYWYQQALGLGLQFLLWYDEGEERNRGNFPPRFSGRQFPNYSSELNVNALELEDSALYLCASSLKGYSNQPQHFGDGTRLSIL.